The clone carrying this T cell receptor (beta chain) was picked up a small number of times. This record belongs to a study of patients and donors after allogeneic stem cell transplantation. Germline V gene sequence: CDR1 SGHRS, CDR2 YFSETQ. Trimming removed 0 bases from V and 0 bases from J, with 10 bases in between. There are 15 residues in the CDR3. TCRdb analysed the RT-PCR reads with MiXCR anew, one entry per CDR3 protein. The sample shows around 82,000 distinct CDR3 sequences, approximately 5% of them seen only once. This chain links TRBV5-1 with TRBJ2-7; D is undetermined. Source material: blood, either unsorted or a sorted T cell fraction (not recorded which). This clonotype was obtained from a human donor who was either an allogeneic HSCT recipient or a stem cell or donor lymphocyte infusion donor (not recorded which). It is not recorded whose cells these are; they may come from a transplant donor. CDR3 DNA sequence: TGCGCCAGCAGCTTGGAGGCCAACCCCTCCTACGAGCAGTACTTC. This sequence encodes CASSLEANPSYEQYF.